The TCR beta chain described here comes from a study of blood T cell repertoires in COVID-19. On the study more broadly: Sites across the United States, Italy and Spain contributed samples from acute and convalescent COVID-19. T cells, B-cell-depleted T cells, or PBMCs provided the cDNA or gDNA that served as material.

The CDR3 runs to 14 residues. The germline gives CDR1 LNHDA, CDR2 SQIVND (reference sequence). Trimming took 2 bases from V and 7 from J; bases not matched to a gene: 5. This clone was seen once. As processed by the authors: Reference gene primer amplification yielded estimated nucleated cell counts. TCRdb keeps only in-frame clones here, not all; method: immunoSEQ multiplex PCR. Clone size and the V and J calls come from that table; the DNA yielded D and trimming. The sample holds hundreds of thousands of clones, around 90% seen once. This receptor was identified in a woman aged 25 to 45 with acute or convalescent COVID-19. What was sequenced was peripheral blood. J is TRBJ2-1 and V is TRBV19; 7 nucleotides align to TRBD1. CDR3 protein: CASSIMTGPNEQFF. CDR3 in DNA: TGTGCCAGTAGTATAATGACAGGGCCGAATGAGCAGTTCTTC.